These T cell receptor beta chains were read from a single sample in a study of T cells in Graves' hyperthyroidism and ophthalmopathy. TCRdb processed the multiplex PCR reads anew with MiXCR; each CDR3 protein has one entry. The sample has around 610,000 distinct CDR3 sequences, 14% to 15% seen once. Sequencing was done on a sample of blood. The receptors were gathered from a middle-aged woman with Graves' ophthalmopathy. The CDR3 runs from the conserved cysteine through the conserved F or W. The order of the fields is D gene, clone size, J gene, V gene, CDR3 length, CDR3 protein, CDR3 DNA. D genes are given only for firm matches. Clone size appears in some rows only: once, few, many, or a class for an expanded clone.

>TRBD1|.|TRBJ1-2|TRBV6-2/TRBV6-3|14
CASRHRQGRYGYTF
TGTGCCAGCAGGCACCGACAGGGCCGCTATGGCTACACCTTC
>.|many|TRBJ2-7|TRBV6-1|16
CASSDAGRPTTYEQYF
TGTGCCAGCAGTGATGCGGGCAGGCCGACTACCTACGAGCAGTACTTC
>.|many|TRBJ1-3|TRBV5-1|13
CASSLEDSPLIYF
TGCGCCAGCAGCTTGGAGGACAGCCCTTTGATATATTTT
>.|.|TRBJ2-7|TRBV18|16
CASSPLQGAGYYEQYF
TGTGCCAGCTCACCACTACAGGGAGCAGGGTACTACGAGCAGTACTTC
>.|many|TRBJ2-7|TRBV12-3/TRBV12-4|13
CASRVGATYEQYF
TGTGCCAGCAGAGTTGGGGCAACCTACGAGCAGTACTTC
>.|many|TRBJ2-7|TRBV15|15
CATSRDRGFAYEQYF
TGTGCCACCAGCAGAGATCGCGGTTTTGCCTACGAGCAGTACTTC
>TRBD2|few|TRBJ2-7|TRBV20-1|14
CSAKGLAGTYEQYF
TGCAGTGCTAAGGGACTAGCGGGAACCTACGAGCAGTACTTC
>.|many|TRBJ2-7|TRBV28|14
CASRPSMEAYEQYF
TGTGCCAGCAGACCCTCCATGGAGGCCTACGAGCAGTACTTC
>TRBD2|many|TRBJ2-5|TRBV7-2|16
CASSLGLAGLEETQYF
TGTGCCAGCAGCTTGGGACTAGCGGGCCTCGAAGAGACCCAGTACTTC
>.|many|TRBJ1-1|TRBV28|16
CASSPPVWLPNTEAFF
TGTGCCAGCAGTCCCCCCGTATGGCTACCAAACACTGAAGCTTTCTTT
>TRBD2|few|TRBJ2-7|TRBV7-8|17
CASGSLLGLAEVYEQYF
TGTGCCAGCGGCTCCCTTCTTGGACTAGCGGAAGTCTACGAGCAGTACTTC
>TRBD1|many|TRBJ1-2|TRBV12-3/TRBV12-4|15
CASSFTGGAGSGYTF
TGTGCCAGCAGTTTTACAGGGGGCGCAGGGTCCGGCTACACCTTC
>.|many|TRBJ2-7|TRBV15|16
CATSREGAASVYEQYF
TGTGCCACCAGTAGAGAAGGGGCAGCTTCCGTCTACGAGCAGTACTTC
>.|many|TRBJ2-5|TRBV30|14
CACRPPGQQETQYF
TGTGCCTGCCGACCCCCTGGGCAGCAAGAGACCCAGTACTTC
>.|few|TRBJ2-7|TRBV18|14
CASSIGIVGDEQYF
TGTGCCAGCTCAATAGGGATTGTGGGGGACGAGCAGTACTTC
>TRBD1|many|TRBJ1-5|TRBV6-5|17
CASSPTRTGFTNQPQHF
TGTGCCAGCAGTCCTACAAGGACAGGATTTACCAATCAGCCCCAGCATTTT
>.|.|TRBJ2-2|TRBV5-1|14
CASSLRGSAGELFF
TGCGCCAGCAGCTTGAGAGGTTCGGCCGGGGAGCTGTTTTTT
>.|many|TRBJ1-1|TRBV12-3/TRBV12-4|11
CASRFGAEAFF
TGTGCCAGCAGGTTTGGTGCGGAAGCTTTCTTT
>TRBD2|few|TRBJ2-7|TRBV6-2/TRBV6-3|15
CASSSPASGYYEQYF
TGTGCCAGCAGTTCCCCGGCTAGCGGTTACTACGAGCAGTACTTC
>.|.|TRBJ1-2|TRBV5-1|15
CASSLGVASVGGYTF
TGCGCCAGCAGCTTGGGGGTTGCCTCCGTCGGAGGCTACACCTTC
>.|many|TRBJ1-1|TRBV6-1|14
CASSELEVNTEAFF
TGTGCCAGCAGTGAACTCGAGGTGAACACTGAAGCTTTCTTT
>.|many|TRBJ2-5|TRBV6-1|14
CASSPLESQETQYF
TGTGCCAGCAGTCCCTTGGAGAGCCAAGAGACCCAGTACTTC